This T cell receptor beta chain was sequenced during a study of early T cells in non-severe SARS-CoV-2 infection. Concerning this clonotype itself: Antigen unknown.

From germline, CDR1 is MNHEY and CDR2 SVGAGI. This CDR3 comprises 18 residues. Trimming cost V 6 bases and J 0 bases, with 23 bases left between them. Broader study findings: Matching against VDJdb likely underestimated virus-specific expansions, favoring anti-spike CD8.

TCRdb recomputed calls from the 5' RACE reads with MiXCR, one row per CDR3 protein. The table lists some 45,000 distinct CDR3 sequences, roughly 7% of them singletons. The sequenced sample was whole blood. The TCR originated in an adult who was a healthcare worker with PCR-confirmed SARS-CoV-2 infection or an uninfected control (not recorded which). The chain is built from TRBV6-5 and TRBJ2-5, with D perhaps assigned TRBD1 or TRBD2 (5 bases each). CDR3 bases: TGTGCCAGCAGGGAACCAACGGGACGACGCGCGAACCAAGAGACCCAGTACTTC. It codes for CASREPTGRRANQETQYF.